This entry describes one TCR beta chain. Its antigen is currently unknown. The sample comes from a study of cytomegalovirus exposure and HLA in healthy donors. 13 Jbeta primers and 60 Vbeta primers were used for the PCR. As handled by the study authors: Per a later analysis, the number of unique TCR beta chains was approximately 80 million, of which roughly 10 million were shared. Sequencing used immunoSEQ multiplex PCR; TCRdb keeps in-frame clones, though not all of them. D and trimming were read from the DNA, whereas the V and J calls and clone size are those reported in that table. The data show some 140,000 clones, 75% to 90% seen once. V lost 0 bases to trimming and J lost 2 bases, with 10 bases between them. The CDR3 spans 16 residues. CDR1 is LGHNA and CDR2 is YSLEER in the germline V gene. Study conclusions and caveats: In an earlier analysis, about 87% or about 30%: the productive usage of most TCR beta V segments. Some V segments, TRBV6-2 and TRBV6-3 among them, were indistinguishable and were therefore excluded. Apart from CMV serostatus, no immune exposure information was available.

The sample comprised PBMCs. This TCR derives from a man aged 35-49 years in good health and CMV-seronegative. The chain links TRBV4-3 to TRBJ2-2; the D is unclear. This CDR3 is CASSQDWNRNTGELFF. The CDR3 DNA is TGCGCCAGCAGCCAAGATTGGAACAGAAACACCGGGGAGCTGTTTTTT.